This T cell receptor beta chain was obtained from a study of T cell repertoires in cytomegalovirus infection. Study overall: Public TCR beta signatures marked donors with CMV infection and the matching HLA.

Using its own MiXCR run on the reads, TCRdb lists one record per CDR3 protein. The sample gives 150,000 to 200,000 distinct CDR3 sequences, about 20% of which show up once; 2.5% to 3% is in the top ten. Notes on the study in general: Public TCR beta family frequency separated CMV-and-HLA carriers, including in an independent cohort.

Trimming removed 4 bases from V and 7 bases from J, with 15 bases in between. The CDR3 sequence is 14 residues long. Looked up from germline, CDR1 is SGHKS and CDR2 is YYEKEE (reference sequence). Remarks on this clonotype: Its antigen is still unknown.

The rearrangement links TRBV5-5 to TRBJ2-1, with TRBD2 as a possible D gene (6 bases). The sequence was collected from a human donor in good health (CMV status not recorded). Some clones in this sample may be carry-over from other donors' samples. The source material was PBMCs. The CDR3 loop is CASSPHPGGNEQFF. Written as DNA, the CDR3 is TGTGCCAGCAGCCCCCACCCAGGAGGGAATGAGCAGTTCTTC. The full variable domain, rest sourced from reference TRBV5-5 and TRBJ2-1, is DAGVTQSPTHLIKTRGQQVTLRCSPISGHKSVSWYQQVLGQGPQFIFQYYEKEERGRGNFPDRFSARQFPNYSSELNVNALLLGDSALYLCASSPHPGGNEQFFGPGTRLTVL.